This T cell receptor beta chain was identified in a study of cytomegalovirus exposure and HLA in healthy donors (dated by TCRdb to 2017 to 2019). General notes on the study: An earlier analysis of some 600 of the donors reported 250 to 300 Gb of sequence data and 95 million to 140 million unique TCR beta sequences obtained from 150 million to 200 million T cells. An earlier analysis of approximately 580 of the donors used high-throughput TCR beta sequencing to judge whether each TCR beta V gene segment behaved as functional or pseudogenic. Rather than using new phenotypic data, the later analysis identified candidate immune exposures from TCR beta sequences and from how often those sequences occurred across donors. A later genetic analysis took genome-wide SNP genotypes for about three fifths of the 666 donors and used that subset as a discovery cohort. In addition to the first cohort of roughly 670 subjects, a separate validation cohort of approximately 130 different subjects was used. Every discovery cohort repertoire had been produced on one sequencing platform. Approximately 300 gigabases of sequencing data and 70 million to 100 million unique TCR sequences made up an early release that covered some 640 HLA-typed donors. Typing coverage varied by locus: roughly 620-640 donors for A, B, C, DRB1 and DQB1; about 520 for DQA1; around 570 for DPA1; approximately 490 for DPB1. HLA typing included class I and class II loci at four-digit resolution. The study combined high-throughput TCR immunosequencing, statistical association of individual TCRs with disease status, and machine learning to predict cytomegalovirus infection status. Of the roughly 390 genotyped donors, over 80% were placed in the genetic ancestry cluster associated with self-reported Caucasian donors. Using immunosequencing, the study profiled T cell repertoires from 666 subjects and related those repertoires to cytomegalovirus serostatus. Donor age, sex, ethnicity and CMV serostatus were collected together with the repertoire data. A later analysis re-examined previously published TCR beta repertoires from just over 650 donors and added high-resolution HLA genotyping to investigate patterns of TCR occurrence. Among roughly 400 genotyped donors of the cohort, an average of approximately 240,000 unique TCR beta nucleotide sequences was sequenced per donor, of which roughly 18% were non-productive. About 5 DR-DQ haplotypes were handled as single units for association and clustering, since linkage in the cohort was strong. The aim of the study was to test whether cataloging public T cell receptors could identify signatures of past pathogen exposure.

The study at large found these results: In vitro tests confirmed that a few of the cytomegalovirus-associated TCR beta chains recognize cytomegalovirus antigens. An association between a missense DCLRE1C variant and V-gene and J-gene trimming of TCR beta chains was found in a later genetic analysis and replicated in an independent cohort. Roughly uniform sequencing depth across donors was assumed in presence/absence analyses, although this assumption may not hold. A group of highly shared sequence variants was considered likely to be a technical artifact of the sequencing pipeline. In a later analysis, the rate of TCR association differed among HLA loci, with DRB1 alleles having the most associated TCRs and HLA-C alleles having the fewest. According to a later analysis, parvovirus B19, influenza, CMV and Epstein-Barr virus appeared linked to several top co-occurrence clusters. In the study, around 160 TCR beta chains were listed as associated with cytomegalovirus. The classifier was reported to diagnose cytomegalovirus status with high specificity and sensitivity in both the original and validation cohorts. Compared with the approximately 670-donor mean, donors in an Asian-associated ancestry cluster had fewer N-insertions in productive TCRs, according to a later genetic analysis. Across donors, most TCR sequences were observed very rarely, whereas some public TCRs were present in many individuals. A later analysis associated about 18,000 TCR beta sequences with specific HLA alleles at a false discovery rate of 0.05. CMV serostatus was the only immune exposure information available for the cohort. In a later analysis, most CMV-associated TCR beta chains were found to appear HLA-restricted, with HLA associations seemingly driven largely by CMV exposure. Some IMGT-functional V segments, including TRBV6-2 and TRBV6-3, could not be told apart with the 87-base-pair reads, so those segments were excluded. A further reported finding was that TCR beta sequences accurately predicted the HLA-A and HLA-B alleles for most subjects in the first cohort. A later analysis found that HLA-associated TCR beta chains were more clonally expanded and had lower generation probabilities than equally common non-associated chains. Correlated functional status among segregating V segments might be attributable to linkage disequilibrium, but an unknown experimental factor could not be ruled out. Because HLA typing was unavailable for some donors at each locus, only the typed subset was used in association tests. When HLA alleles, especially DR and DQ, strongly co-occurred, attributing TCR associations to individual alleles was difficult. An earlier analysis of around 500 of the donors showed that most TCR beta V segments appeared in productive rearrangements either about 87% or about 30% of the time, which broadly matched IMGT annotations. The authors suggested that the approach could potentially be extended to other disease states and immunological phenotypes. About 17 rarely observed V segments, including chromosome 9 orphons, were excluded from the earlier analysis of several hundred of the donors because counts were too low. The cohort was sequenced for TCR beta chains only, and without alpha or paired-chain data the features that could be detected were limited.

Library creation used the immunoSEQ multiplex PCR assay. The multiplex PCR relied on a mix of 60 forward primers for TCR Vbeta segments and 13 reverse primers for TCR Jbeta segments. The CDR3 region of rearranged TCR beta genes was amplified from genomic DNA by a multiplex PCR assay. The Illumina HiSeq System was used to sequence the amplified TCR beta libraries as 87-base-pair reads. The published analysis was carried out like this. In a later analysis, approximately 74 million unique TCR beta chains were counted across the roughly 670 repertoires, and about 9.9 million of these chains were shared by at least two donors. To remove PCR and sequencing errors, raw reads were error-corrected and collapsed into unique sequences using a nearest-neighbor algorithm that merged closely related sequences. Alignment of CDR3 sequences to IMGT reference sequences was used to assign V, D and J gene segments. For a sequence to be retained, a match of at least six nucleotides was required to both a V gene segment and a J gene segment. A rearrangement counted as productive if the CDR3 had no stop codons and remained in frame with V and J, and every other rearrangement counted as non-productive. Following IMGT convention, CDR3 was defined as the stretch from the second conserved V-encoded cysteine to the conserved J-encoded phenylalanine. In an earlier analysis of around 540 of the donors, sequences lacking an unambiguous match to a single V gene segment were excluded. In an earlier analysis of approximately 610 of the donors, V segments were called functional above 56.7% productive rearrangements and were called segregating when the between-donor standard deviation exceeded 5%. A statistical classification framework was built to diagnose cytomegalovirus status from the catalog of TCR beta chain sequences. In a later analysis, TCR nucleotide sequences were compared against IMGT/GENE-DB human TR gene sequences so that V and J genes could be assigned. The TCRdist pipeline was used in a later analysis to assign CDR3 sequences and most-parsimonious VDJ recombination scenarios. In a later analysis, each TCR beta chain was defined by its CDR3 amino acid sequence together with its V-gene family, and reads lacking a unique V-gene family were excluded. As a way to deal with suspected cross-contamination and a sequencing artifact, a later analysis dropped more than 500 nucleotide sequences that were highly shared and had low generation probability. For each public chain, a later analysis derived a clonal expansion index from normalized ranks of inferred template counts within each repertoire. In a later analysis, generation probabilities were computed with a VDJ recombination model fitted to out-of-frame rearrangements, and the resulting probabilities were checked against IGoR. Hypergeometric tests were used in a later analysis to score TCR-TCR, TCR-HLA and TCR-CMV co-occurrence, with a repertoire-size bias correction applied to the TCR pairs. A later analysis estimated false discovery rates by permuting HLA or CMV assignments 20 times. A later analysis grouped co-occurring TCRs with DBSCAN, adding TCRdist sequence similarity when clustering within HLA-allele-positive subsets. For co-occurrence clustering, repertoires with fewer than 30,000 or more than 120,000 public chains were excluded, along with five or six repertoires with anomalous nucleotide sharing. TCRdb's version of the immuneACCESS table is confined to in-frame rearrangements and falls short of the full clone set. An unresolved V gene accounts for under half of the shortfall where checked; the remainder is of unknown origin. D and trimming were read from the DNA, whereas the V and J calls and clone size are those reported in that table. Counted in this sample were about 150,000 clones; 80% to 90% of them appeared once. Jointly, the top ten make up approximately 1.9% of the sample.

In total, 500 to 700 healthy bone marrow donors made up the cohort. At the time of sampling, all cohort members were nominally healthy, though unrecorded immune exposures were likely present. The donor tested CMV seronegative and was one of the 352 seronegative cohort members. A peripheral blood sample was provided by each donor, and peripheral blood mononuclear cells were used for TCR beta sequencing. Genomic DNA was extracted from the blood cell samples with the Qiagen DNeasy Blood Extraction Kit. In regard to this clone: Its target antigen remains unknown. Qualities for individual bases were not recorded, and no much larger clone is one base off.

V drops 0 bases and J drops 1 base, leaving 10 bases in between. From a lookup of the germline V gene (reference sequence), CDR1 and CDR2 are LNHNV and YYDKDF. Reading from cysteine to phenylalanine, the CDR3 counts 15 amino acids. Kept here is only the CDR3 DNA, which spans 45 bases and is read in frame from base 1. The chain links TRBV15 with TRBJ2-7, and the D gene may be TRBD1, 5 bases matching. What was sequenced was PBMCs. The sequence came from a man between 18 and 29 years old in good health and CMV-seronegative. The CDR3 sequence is CATSRDLQGSYEQYF. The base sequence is TGTGCCACCAGCAGAGATCTGCAGGGATCCTACGAGCAGTACTTC.